The rows below give T cell receptor beta chains drawn from one sample of a study of T cells after yellow fever vaccination. TCRdb itself ran the 5' RACE reads through MiXCR, one entry per CDR3 protein. The data contain 550,000 to 750,000 distinct CDR3 sequences, roughly 13% of them seen just once; the ten biggest clones take up over 11%. The specimen comprised PBMCs, sampled on the day of the yellow fever booster vaccination. The receptor source for this set is a man aged 25-40 years who received the YFV17D yellow fever vaccine. CDR3s include the opening cysteine and the closing phenylalanine or tryptophan. The order of the fields is V gene, J gene, clone size, CDR3 protein. Expanded clones get a size class; other rows say once, few or many, or leave the size out.

TRBV12-3/TRBV12-4,TRBJ1-2,.,CASSSTPILYGYTF
TRBV20-1,TRBJ2-1,.,CSARDGSLGEQFF
TRBV20-1,TRBJ1-5,once,CSAPRTTGNNQPQHF
TRBV9,TRBJ2-2,.,CASSVGGQITGELFF
TRBV7-2,TRBJ2-7,few,CASTRRASGLYEQYF
TRBV9,TRBJ1-1,.,CASTRTDFMNTEAFF
TRBV4-2,TRBJ1-2,.,CASSQDSKGSLVGYTF
TRBV15,TRBJ2-6,.,CATSRDSTGANVLTF
TRBV6-2/TRBV6-3,TRBJ2-1,many,CASSPLGGRGEQFF
TRBV7-9,TRBJ2-7,many,CASSPTGTFHEQYF
TRBV6-5,TRBJ2-1,few,CASSYERQGPNEQFF
TRBV18,TRBJ2-5,many,CASSPGSGQETQYF
TRBV28,TRBJ1-1,few,CASSFTIDPNTEAFF
TRBV7-6,TRBJ2-3,once,CASSLGVGIAATDTQYF